The 5 T cell receptor beta chains reported below all come from one sample, sequenced in a study of T cell repertoires in cytomegalovirus infection (dated by TCRdb to the late 2010s). Explained via the paper, the treatment or condition label denotes: in vitro stimulation with specific CMV peptide epitopes to enrich CMV-specific T cells. Sequenced on an Illumina HiSeq 1500. TCRdb took the public reads, trimmed them with fastp at Q25, ran MiXCR for clone calling and kept in-frame beta chains. Rows are combined by CDR3 protein, so each entry shows the most common genes and DNA. Across this sample there are around 770,000 distinct CDR3 sequences, with almost 30% seen only once. The ten largest clones represent around 12% of the sample. Which antigens these TCRs recognize remains unknown. The sequencing here drew on cultured CD8+ T cells from PBMCs, taken from culture after CMV antigen stimulation. These receptors were taken from a human donor in good health (CMV status not recorded). Some clones in this sample may be carry-over from other donors' samples.

This chain links TRBV9 with TRBJ2-7; 7 nucleotides line up with TRBD1. Losses at the gene ends were 0 bases for V and 6 bases for J; bases not matched to a gene: 6. This CDR3 spans 14 amino acids. Germline V gives CDR1 SGDLS, CDR2 YYNGEE. The CDR3 region is CASSVAGTAAEQYF. CDR3 bases: TGTGCCAGCAGCGTAGCGGGGACAGCCGCCGAGCAGTACTTC.

The V and J genes are TRBV15 and TRBJ1-1; D is undetermined. There are 13 residues in the CDR3. Looked up from germline, CDR1 is LNHNV and CDR2 is YYDKDF (reference sequence). V was trimmed by 5 bases and J by 3 bases, leaving 10 bases between them. As DNA, the CDR3 is TGTGCCACCAGCCTCAGCTGGGACACTGAAGCTTTCTTT. Translation: CATSLSWDTEAFF.

This clonotype was seen only a few times. CDR3 loop: CASSLAGAGHEQYF. DNA of the CDR3: TGTGCCAGCAGCTTAGCAGGGGCGGGGCACGAGCAGTACTTC. This chain links TRBV7-9 with TRBJ2-7, with D possibly being TRBD2 (6 bases). Germline CDR1 is SEHNR and CDR2 is FQNEAQ (reference sequence). The CDR3 runs 14 residues. With 0 bases removed from V and 5 bases from J, the gap between germline ends came to 11 bases. Full variable domain (rest looked up from reference TRBV7-9 and TRBJ2-7): DTGVSQNPRHKITKRGQNVTFRCDPISEHNRLYWYRQTLGQGPEFLTYFQNEAQLEKSRLLSDRFSAERPKGSFSTLEIQRTEQGDSAMYLCASSLAGAGHEQYFGPGTRLTVT.

The chain uses TRBV27 and TRBJ1-6; no clear D. Germline V gene sequence: CDR1 MNHEY, CDR2 SMNVEV (reference sequence). Deletions cut 10 bases from V and 5 bases from J, with 15 bases between. CDR3 length equals 14 residues. The CDR3 DNA is TGTGCCACCTCCTACGGTGGTAATAATTCACCCCTCCACTTT. Residues: CATSYGGNNSPLHF.

CDR3 in DNA: TGTGCCAGCAGCCGTAGCGGGGGGGCCCACAATGAGCAGTTCTTC. Translation gives CASSRSGGAHNEQFF. The rearrangement links TRBV7-2 to TRBJ2-1, with TRBD2 matching 11 bases. The CDR3 totals 15 residues. Germline V gives CDR1 SGHTA, CDR2 FQGNSA. Trimming at V came to 5 bases and at J to 5 bases, leaving 5 bases not matched to a gene.